The sequence of this TCR beta chain was determined in a study of blood T cells in healthy people across ages. Germline-derived CDR1 and CDR2 are KGHDR and SFDVKD. V shed 4 bases, J shed 7 bases, and the junction held 8 bases outside the gene matches. The length of the CDR3 is 15 residues. Aged roughly 6 to 95, donors were systemically healthy Caucasians from Russia. Primers used in a second PCR of about 6 to 12 cycles were a sample-barcoded 5' primer and a J-beta primer mix. One entry per CDR3 protein, called by TCRdb with MiXCR from the 5' RACE reads. Among about 1,400,000 distinct CDR3 sequences listed, approximately 38% were seen once.

The chain joins TRBV24-1 to TRBJ2-7, with 11 bases matching TRBD2. The source material was blood. The clonotype originates from a woman aged 18-29 years in good health. The CDR3 DNA reads as TGTGCCACCAGTGAAATAGCGGGGGGGCGAGGAGAGCAGTACTTC. It translates to CATSEIAGGRGEQYF.